The 9 T cell receptor beta chains in this list originate from one sample, sequenced in a study of blood T cells in healthy people across ages (dated by TCRdb to the mid-2010s). Library method: 5' RACE. TCRdb lists the instrument as Illumina HiSeq 2500. A second PCR of 7 to 11 cycles was run with a J-beta primer mix and a sample-barcoded 5' primer. TCRdb reran the public reads through fastp at Q25 and MiXCR, keeping productive beta chains. Each entry merges the rows of one CDR3 protein and shows their most common DNA and genes. The sample records more than 750,000 distinct CDR3 sequences, almost 30% of which are singletons. In total, the top ten clones hold roughly 10% of the sample. This same sample was also part of a study on T cells of mothers and their children.

Source material: blood. The receptors derive from a woman aged 40 to 50 in good health.

This clonotype turned up a few times. CDR3 region: CSAAGQRGGVNEQYF. DNA for the CDR3: TGCAGTGCCGCCGGGCAGCGGGGGGGCGTCAACGAGCAGTACTTC. The rearrangement uses TRBV20-1 and TRBJ2-5, with 10 bases identical to TRBD2. The end of the DNA aligns better with TRBJ2-7, so the J call may be wrong. Germline CDR1 and CDR2: DFQATT and SNEGSKA (reference sequence). This CDR3 has 15 residues.

The count of this clonotype is one. The gene calls are TRBV2 and TRBJ2-3, with 13 bases identical to TRBD2. J was trimmed by 5 bases and V by 6 bases; bases with no gene match: 5. Germline CDR1 reads SNHLY; CDR2 reads FYNNEI. The CDR3 extends over 15 amino acids. The chain's CDR3 is CASSRRTSGGDTQYF. The CDR3, as DNA: TGTGCCAGCAGCCGAAGGACTAGCGGGGGAGATACGCAGTATTTT.

The V gene is TRBV27, the J gene TRBJ2-3; 7 bases line up with TRBD2. This CDR3 comprises 12 residues. Germline V gene lookup returns CDR1 MNHEY and CDR2 SMNVEV (reference sequence). V gave up 6 bases and J gave up 11 bases; unmatched junction bases: 8. The CDR3: CASSPRGGRQYF. CDR3 nucleotide sequence: TGTGCCAGCAGCCCGAGGGGCGGGAGGCAGTATTTT.

V is TRBV23-1 and J is TRBJ2-7; possible D gene TRBD1, 6 bases. TRBV23-1 is reported as an ORF; its role is uncertain. The length of the CDR3 is 13 residues. V dropped 4 bases and J dropped 6 bases, with 13 bases sitting between them. In DNA form, the CDR3 reads TGCGCCAGCAGTCGGTTACAGGGTGGCGAGCAGTACTTC. Residues: CASSRLQGGEQYF.

The chain links TRBV28 to TRBJ2-7; D call uncertain. The CDR3 consists of 13 residues. CDR1 and CDR2 (germline): MDHEN, SYDVKM. V was cut by 6 bases and J by 2 bases, with 11 bases left in between. The CDR3 reads CASSSEVPYEQYF. The CDR3 nucleotides read TGTGCCAGCAGCTCCGAGGTCCCCTACGAGCAGTACTTC. Drawing the rest from reference TRBV28 and TRBJ2-7, the complete variable domain is DVKVTQSSRYLVKRTGEKVFLECVQDMDHENMFWYRQDPGLGLRLIYFSYDVKMKEKGDIPEGYSVSREKKERFSLILESASTNQTSMYLCASSSEVPYEQYFGPGTRLTVT.

V is TRBV20-1 and J is TRBJ1-1; D is perhaps TRBD1 (6 bases). The CDR3 has 13 amino acids. Per germline, CDR1 DFQATT and CDR2 SNEGSKA (reference sequence). Trimming removed 8 bases from V and 4 bases from J, with 17 bases in between. DNA for the CDR3: TGCAGTCTCCAAAGAGGGGGGCTCACTGAAGCTTTCTTT. This encodes CSLQRGGLTEAFF.

The rearrangement joins TRBV7-9 to TRBJ2-3, with TRBD1 matching over 7 bases. Germline V gene data show CDR1 as SEHNR and CDR2 as FQNEAQ (reference sequence). The CDR3 loop spans 14 amino acids. J was trimmed by 3 bases and V by 5 bases; bases with no gene match: 5. In DNA, the CDR3 is TGTGCCAGCAGCAGGGGGCTGGTTACAGATACGCAGTATTTT. Translating gives CASSRGLVTDTQYF. Complete variable domain (other parts from reference TRBV7-9 and TRBJ2-3): DTGVSQNPRHKITKRGQNVTFRCDPISEHNRLYWYRQTLGQGPEFLTYFQNEAQLEKSRLLSDRFSAERPKGSFSTLEIQRTEQGDSAMYLCASSRGLVTDTQYFGPGTRLTVL.

The chain uses TRBV9 and TRBJ2-7, with 13 bases that match TRBD2. The germline V gene has CDR1 SGDLS and CDR2 YYNGEE. The J segment lost 7 bases and the V segment lost 4 bases, leaving 23 bases of the junction unmatched. The CDR3 is made up of 20 amino acids. The CDR3 coding sequence is TGTGCCAGCAGCACCAGGACTAGCGGGGGTCTCCCTCGGAGAAACAATGAGCAGTACTTC. Protein: CASSTRTSGGLPRRNNEQYF.

Ten or more counts support this clonotype. The V gene is TRBV20-1, the J gene TRBJ2-7; D not certain. Trimming left V 3 bases short and J 0 bases short, with 9 bases between. From germline, CDR1 is DFQATT and CDR2 SNEGSKA (reference sequence). The CDR3 sequence is 13 residues long. DNA of the CDR3: TGCAGTGCTAGTGACTTCAGCTCCTACGAGCAGTACTTC. It translates to CSASDFSSYEQYF.